These T cell receptor beta chains were read from a single sample in a study of blood T cell repertoires in COVID-19. Produced via immunoSEQ multiplex PCR; TCRdb's table is partial and in-frame only. The data show about 480,000 clones, roughly 89% seen once. Sequencing was carried out using peripheral blood. The receptor set was obtained from a woman between 50 and 59 years old with COVID-19, enrolled during active disease. Both conserved end residues are part of each CDR3. D genes are given only for firm matches. Expanded clones are given a class, and other clones once, few, many or no size at all.

j_call	d_call	clone_size	v_call	cdr3_aa	cdr3_nt
TRBJ2-1	NA	NA	TRBV18	CASQGGNNEQFF	TGTGCCAGCCAAGGGGGAAACAATGAGCAGTTCTTC
TRBJ1-3	NA	NA	TRBV10-3	CAISGGRDDTIYF	TGTGCCATCAGTGGGGGCAGGGATGACACCATATATTTT
TRBJ2-7	NA	once	TRBV19	CASSIKQGLVEQYF	TGTGCCAGTAGTATAAAACAGGGTCTTGTCGAGCAGTACTTC
TRBJ2-3	NA	NA	TRBV12-3/TRBV12-4	CASSSPNPGTQYF	TGTGCCAGCAGTTCTCCAAACCCCGGTACGCAGTATTTT
TRBJ1-4	NA	NA	TRBV4-1	CASRQATNEKLFF	TGCGCCAGTAGACAGGCAACTAATGAAAAACTGTTTTTT
TRBJ2-3	TRBD2	NA	TRBV19	CASSSFERGETDTQYF	TGTGCCAGTAGTTCATTCGAGCGGGGGGAGACAGATACGCAGTATTTT
TRBJ1-6	NA	NA	TRBV11-2	CASSLTPQYNSPLHF	TGTGCCAGCAGCTTAACCCCCCAGTATAATTCACCCCTCCACTTT
TRBJ1-6	NA	NA	TRBV5-1	CASSLAYESPLHF	TGCGCCAGCAGCTTAGCCTACGAATCACCCCTCCACTTT
TRBJ1-5	NA	NA	TRBV12-3/TRBV12-4	CASSLAGAEPQHF	TGTGCCAGCAGTTTAGCGGGGGCCGAGCCCCAGCATTTT
TRBJ1-5	NA	once	TRBV6-5	CASSYSSFPGQPQHF	TGTGCCAGCAGTTACTCGAGTTTTCCGGGTCAGCCCCAGCATTTT
TRBJ2-2	NA	NA	TRBV27	CASSSTNTGELFF	TGTGCCAGCAGTTCAACGAACACCGGGGAGCTGTTTTTT
TRBJ2-7	TRBD2	NA	TRBV3-1/TRBV3-2	CASSQTGGTYEQYF	TGTGCCAGCAGCCAGACGGGGGGAACCTACGAGCAGTACTTC
TRBJ2-7	NA	NA	TRBV9	CASSVDGSSYEQYF	TGTGCCAGCAGCGTAGACGGGAGCTCCTACGAGCAGTACTTC
TRBJ2-1	TRBD1	NA	TRBV11-2	CASSFTAGTGKINEQFF	TGTGCCAGCAGCTTTACTGCCGGGACAGGGAAAATAAATGAGCAGTTCTTC
TRBJ1-2	NA	NA	TRBV5-1	CASSPWDSGLDGYTF	TGCGCCAGCAGCCCCTGGGACTCCGGGTTAGATGGCTACACCTTC
TRBJ2-2	TRBD1	NA	TRBV5-6	CASSFGTGVHTGELFF	TGTGCCAGCAGCTTCGGGACAGGGGTACACACCGGGGAGCTGTTTTTT
TRBJ2-7	TRBD2	NA	TRBV9	CASSVEPRDYIYEQYF	TGTGCCAGCAGCGTAGAGCCCCGGGACTACATCTACGAGCAGTACTTC
TRBJ2-1	NA	NA	TRBV2	CASKLIRSGETNEQFF	TGTGCCAGCAAGCTTATCCGGAGCGGAGAAACGAATGAGCAGTTCTTC
TRBJ2-7	NA	NA	TRBV7-9	CASSLGTSNSSYEQYF	TGTGCCAGCAGCTTAGGGACTTCAAATAGCTCCTACGAGCAGTACTTC
TRBJ2-2	TRBD1	few	TRBV10-1	CASSKTGWDTGELFF	TGCGCCAGCAGTAAGACAGGGTGGGACACCGGGGAGCTGTTTTTT
TRBJ1-2	NA	NA	TRBV21-1	CASSKGSLANYGYTF	TGTGCCAGCAGCAAAGGGTCCTTAGCTAACTATGGCTACACCTTC
TRBJ1-1	NA	few	TRBV5-1	CASSLVVEGRTEAFF	TGCGCCAGCAGCTTGGTGGTGGAGGGCCGCACTGAAGCTTTCTTT
TRBJ1-1	NA	NA	TRBV5-1	CASRRGMDGSEAFF	TGCGCCAGCCGCCGGGGGATGGACGGGTCAGAAGCTTTCTTT
TRBJ1-1	NA	NA	TRBV7-8	CASSTPEAKWVEAFF	TGTGCCAGCAGCACGCCAGAGGCTAAGTGGGTTGAAGCTTTCTTT
TRBJ1-3	NA	NA	TRBV6-6	CASSYSSGAEGNTIYF	TGTGCCAGCAGTTACTCGTCAGGGGCGGAAGGAAACACCATATATTTT
TRBJ2-3	NA	few	TRBV18	CASSPPEVTTDTQYF	TGTGCCAGCTCACCCCCCGAGGTTACCACAGATACGCAGTATTTT
TRBJ1-2	NA	NA	TRBV2	CASTQGTSSNYGYTF	TGTGCCAGCACCCAAGGGACTTCTTCTAACTATGGCTACACCTTC
TRBJ2-7	NA	NA	TRBV27	CASSFSRAGEPSYEQYF	TGTGCCAGCAGTTTTTCGAGAGCAGGTGAACCCTCCTACGAGCAGTACTTC
TRBJ1-2	TRBD1	NA	TRBV5-6	CASSFFVTGTGYGYTF	TGTGCCAGCAGCTTCTTCGTGACGGGGACAGGCTATGGCTACACCTTC
TRBJ2-5	TRBD2	NA	TRBV28	CASSPSFRTSWETQYF	TGTGCCAGCAGTCCCAGTTTTAGGACTAGCTGGGAGACCCAGTACTTC
TRBJ1-4	TRBD1	NA	TRBV19	CASSMDRAPNEKLFF	TGTGCCAGTAGTATGGACAGGGCCCCTAATGAAAAACTGTTTTTT
TRBJ2-1	NA	NA	TRBV5-1	CASSLRTGTGQFF	TGCGCCAGCAGCTTGAGGACGGGGACTGGGCAGTTCTTC
TRBJ1-2	NA	NA	TRBV19	CASSYQLRDRYGYTF	TGTGCCAGTAGTTACCAGCTCAGGGATCGGTATGGCTACACCTTC
TRBJ2-5	TRBD1	NA	TRBV7-9	CASSLMTGGIRETQYF	TGTGCCAGCAGCCTAATGACAGGGGGCATTAGGGAGACCCAGTACTTC
TRBJ2-7	TRBD1	NA	TRBV4-1	CASSPGQGSYEQYF	TGCGCCAGCAGCCCGGGACAGGGGTCCTACGAGCAGTACTTC
TRBJ2-3	TRBD1	NA	TRBV7-3	CASSQQGGLRNTQYF	TGTGCCAGCAGCCAACAGGGGGGCCTGAGGAATACGCAGTATTTT
TRBJ2-2	TRBD2	NA	TRBV2	CASSGWSGEFGELFF	TGTGCCAGCAGTGGATGGAGCGGGGAATTCGGGGAGCTGTTTTTT
TRBJ1-1	NA	once	TRBV2	CASSDRGGTEAFF	TGTGCCAGCAGTGATAGGGGGGGAACTGAAGCTTTCTTT